The rows below give T cell receptor beta chains drawn from one sample of a study of Ad26.COV2.S vaccination and SARS-CoV-2 variants. Profiled with immunoSEQ multiplex PCR; TCRdb holds only in-frame clones, not every one. This sample carries about 390,000 clones, more than 85% of them seen once, and the ten largest clones take 3.5%. Sequenced material: peripheral blood, taken in a trial of Ad26.COV2.S vaccine versus placebo. The receptors shown here come from a person between 18 and 60 years old who received the Ad26.COV2.S COVID-19 vaccine or a placebo. The CDR3 runs from the conserved cysteine through the conserved F or W. The D gene is left open where the match is weak. Clone sizes are given selectively: once, few, many, or a class where the clone is expanded.

j_call: TRBJ1-5
v_call: TRBV19
d_call: -
clone_size: -
cdr3_nt: TGTGCCACCCGGCGTTGGGACCGGTCGGGTAGCAATCAGCCCCAGCATTTT
cdr3_aa: CATRRWDRSGSNQPQHF

j_call: TRBJ2-1
v_call: TRBV30
d_call: -
clone_size: -
cdr3_nt: TGTGCCTGGAACAGGGACAATGAGCAGTTCTTC
cdr3_aa: CAWNRDNEQFF

j_call: TRBJ2-2
v_call: TRBV3-1/TRBV3-2
d_call: TRBD1
clone_size: -
cdr3_nt: TGTGCCAGCAGCCAAAGGACAGGGGCGAACACCGGGGAGCTGTTTTTT
cdr3_aa: CASSQRTGANTGELFF

j_call: TRBJ2-1
v_call: TRBV7-2
d_call: -
clone_size: few
cdr3_nt: TGTGCCAGCAGCTTCCAGGCCGGGACCCGGGGCGATGAGCAGTTCTTC
cdr3_aa: CASSFQAGTRGDEQFF

j_call: TRBJ1-6
v_call: TRBV2
d_call: TRBD1
clone_size: few
cdr3_nt: TGTGCCAGCAGATCCACAGGGGGGAATAATTCACCCCTCCACTTT
cdr3_aa: CASRSTGGNNSPLHF

j_call: TRBJ1-6
v_call: TRBV6-6
d_call: -
clone_size: -
cdr3_nt: TGTGCCAGCAGTTACGAAGGTCAGGGACTGGGTTCACCCCTCCACTTT
cdr3_aa: CASSYEGQGLGSPLHF

j_call: TRBJ1-2
v_call: TRBV2
d_call: -
clone_size: -
cdr3_nt: TGTGCCAGCAGTGAAAGAGATTCCAACTATGGCTACACCTTC
cdr3_aa: CASSERDSNYGYTF

j_call: TRBJ1-4
v_call: TRBV6-5
d_call: TRBD1
clone_size: -
cdr3_nt: TGTGCCAGCAGTTTGACAGGGGCTGAAAAACTGTTTTTT
cdr3_aa: CASSLTGAEKLFF

j_call: TRBJ1-1
v_call: TRBV5-5
d_call: -
clone_size: -
cdr3_nt: TGTGCCAGCAGCTTCGGGGACCGACCCATGAACACTGAAGCTTTCTTT
cdr3_aa: CASSFGDRPMNTEAFF

j_call: TRBJ2-5
v_call: TRBV24-1
d_call: -
clone_size: -
cdr3_nt: TGTGCCACCAGTGACACTGGGACGGACCAAGAGACCCAGTACTTC
cdr3_aa: CATSDTGTDQETQYF

j_call: TRBJ1-4
v_call: TRBV20-1
d_call: -
clone_size: -
cdr3_nt: TGCAGTGCCTTAGTTGAAAAACTGTTTTTT
cdr3_aa: CSALVEKLFF

j_call: TRBJ2-5
v_call: TRBV4-1
d_call: -
clone_size: -
cdr3_nt: TGCGCCAGCAGCCTCCGGGACAACCAAGAGACCCAGTACTTC
cdr3_aa: CASSLRDNQETQYF

j_call: TRBJ1-3
v_call: TRBV5-6
d_call: -
clone_size: -
cdr3_nt: TGTGCCAGCAGCTACGGGGGATCGGGAAACACCATATATTTT
cdr3_aa: CASSYGGSGNTIYF

j_call: TRBJ2-5
v_call: TRBV5-1
d_call: -
clone_size: -
cdr3_nt: TGCGCCAGCAGCTTGAATTTGGAGACCCAGTACTTC
cdr3_aa: CASSLNLETQYF

j_call: TRBJ1-4
v_call: TRBV7-6
d_call: -
clone_size: once
cdr3_nt: TGTGCCAGCAGCTTAGCCCAGGGTATTGGAGAAAAACTGTTTTTT
cdr3_aa: CASSLAQGIGEKLFF

j_call: TRBJ2-5
v_call: TRBV11-2
d_call: -
clone_size: few
cdr3_nt: TGTGCCAGCAGCCTAGTCCAAGTCCAAGAGACCCAGTACTTC
cdr3_aa: CASSLVQVQETQYF

j_call: TRBJ1-2
v_call: TRBV6-5
d_call: -
clone_size: few
cdr3_nt: TGTGCCAGCAGTTACTCTTTCAGACGGGGTGGTGGTGGCTACACCTTC
cdr3_aa: CASSYSFRRGGGGYTF

j_call: TRBJ2-2
v_call: TRBV11-3
d_call: TRBD2
clone_size: -
cdr3_nt: TGTGCCAGCAGCTTGGGGGGGGACACCGGGGAGCTGTTTTTT
cdr3_aa: CASSLGGDTGELFF

j_call: TRBJ2-2
v_call: TRBV11-2
d_call: TRBD2
clone_size: -
cdr3_nt: TGTGCCAGCAGCAAAAGCGGGGGGGCTTGGGAGCTGTTTTTT
cdr3_aa: CASSKSGGAWELFF

j_call: TRBJ1-3
v_call: TRBV27
d_call: -
clone_size: few
cdr3_nt: TGTGCCAGCAGCCCAGGCCGCCTCGGGGGCCCCTCTGGAAACACCATATATTTT
cdr3_aa: CASSPGRLGGPSGNTIYF

j_call: TRBJ2-7
v_call: TRBV5-4
d_call: TRBD1
clone_size: once
cdr3_nt: TGTGCCAGCAGCGCCAGACAGGGGTTCTCCTACGAGCAGTACTTC
cdr3_aa: CASSARQGFSYEQYF

j_call: TRBJ1-2
v_call: TRBV2
d_call: -
clone_size: -
cdr3_nt: TGTGCCAGCAGTGAAGACAGGAACTATGGCTACACCTTC
cdr3_aa: CASSEDRNYGYTF

j_call: TRBJ2-7
v_call: TRBV19
d_call: -
clone_size: -
cdr3_nt: TGTGCCAGTAGTACTCAGGGCGGGCCCTACGAGCAGTACTTC
cdr3_aa: CASSTQGGPYEQYF

j_call: TRBJ2-2
v_call: TRBV7-8
d_call: -
clone_size: -
cdr3_nt: TGTGCCAGCAGCAACAGGAACACCGGGGAGCTGTTTTTT
cdr3_aa: CASSNRNTGELFF

j_call: TRBJ1-5
v_call: TRBV19
d_call: -
clone_size: -
cdr3_nt: TGTGCCAGTAGTATAAGTCAGTTAAATCAGCCCCAGCATTTT
cdr3_aa: CASSISQLNQPQHF

j_call: TRBJ1-1
v_call: TRBV5-4
d_call: TRBD1
clone_size: -
cdr3_nt: TGTGCCAGCAGCATGGACAGGTGGGGGACTGAAGCTTTCTTT
cdr3_aa: CASSMDRWGTEAFF

j_call: TRBJ1-1
v_call: TRBV29-1
d_call: -
clone_size: -
cdr3_nt: TGCAGCGTTGAATTAAGACAACCGGGGACTGAAGCTTTCTTT
cdr3_aa: CSVELRQPGTEAFF

j_call: TRBJ2-7
v_call: TRBV6-6
d_call: -
clone_size: -
cdr3_nt: TGTGCCAGCATGAGTGGGACCTACGAGCAGTACTTC
cdr3_aa: CASMSGTYEQYF

j_call: TRBJ2-3
v_call: TRBV5-4
d_call: -
clone_size: -
cdr3_nt: TGTGCCAGCAGCCGAAGCACAGATACGCAGTATTTT
cdr3_aa: CASSRSTDTQYF

j_call: TRBJ1-4
v_call: TRBV4-3
d_call: TRBD1
clone_size: -
cdr3_nt: TGCGCCAGCAGCCTCCAGCGGGACAGGGGGCTGAGGAAACTGTTTTTT
cdr3_aa: CASSLQRDRGLRKLFF

j_call: TRBJ1-3
v_call: TRBV4-3
d_call: TRBD1
clone_size: once
cdr3_nt: TGCGCCAGCAGCCAAGGGGGGACAGTCGCCTCTGGAAACACCATATATTTT
cdr3_aa: CASSQGGTVASGNTIYF

j_call: TRBJ1-2
v_call: TRBV7-9
d_call: TRBD1
clone_size: -
cdr3_nt: TGTGCCAGCAGCTTATCGCGGGACAGTTATAACTATGGCTACACCTTC
cdr3_aa: CASSLSRDSYNYGYTF

j_call: TRBJ1-3
v_call: TRBV9
d_call: TRBD1
clone_size: -
cdr3_nt: TGTGCCAGCAGCTCCCGGGCAGGGGGCTCTGGAAACACCATATATTTT
cdr3_aa: CASSSRAGGSGNTIYF

j_call: TRBJ1-1
v_call: TRBV11-2
d_call: -
clone_size: once
cdr3_nt: TGTGCCAGCAGCAGACGGACAGCTACCTCGAACACTGAAGCTTTCTTT
cdr3_aa: CASSRRTATSNTEAFF

j_call: TRBJ1-5
v_call: TRBV6-5
d_call: -
clone_size: once
cdr3_nt: TGTGCCAGCAAAGAGGGGGGGGAGTTTCAGCCCCAGCATTTT
cdr3_aa: CASKEGGEFQPQHF

j_call: TRBJ1-2
v_call: TRBV6-5
d_call: -
clone_size: -
cdr3_nt: TGTGCCAGCAGGTCCCCGTGGGAGGCTGGCTACACCTTC
cdr3_aa: CASRSPWEAGYTF

j_call: TRBJ2-3
v_call: TRBV20-1
d_call: TRBD2
clone_size: -
cdr3_nt: TGCAGTGCTAGCGTCGCGGGGGGGCTGAATTTT
cdr3_aa: CSASVAGGLNF

j_call: TRBJ2-7
v_call: TRBV11-3
d_call: TRBD1
clone_size: -
cdr3_nt: TGTGCCAGCACTGTCTCGGGACAGGGCTACGAGCAGTACTTC
cdr3_aa: CASTVSGQGYEQYF

j_call: TRBJ2-1
v_call: TRBV7-2
d_call: -
clone_size: -
cdr3_nt: TGTGCCAGCACCTTAGGTTGGGGGGCTGAGCAGTTCTTC
cdr3_aa: CASTLGWGAEQFF

j_call: TRBJ1-2
v_call: TRBV2
d_call: -
clone_size: -
cdr3_nt: TGTGCCAGCAGTGAAGCTGGGGGCTACACCTTC
cdr3_aa: CASSEAGGYTF